This paragraph covers one T cell receptor beta chain sequence. What antigen it recognizes has not been identified. No qualities accompany the bases; no much larger clone lies one base away. Looking up the germline V gene yields CDR1 MGHRA and CDR2 YSYEKL. The CDR3 covers 16 residues, taking in both the cysteine and the phenylalanine. Of all the DNA, just the CDR3 is kept, 48 bases in frame from base 1. V lost 3 bases and J lost 0 bases, and the count of bases not matched to a germline gene is 4. In total, roughly 670 healthy bone marrow donors made up the cohort. At the time of sampling, every cohort member was nominally healthy, though immune exposures that went unrecorded were likely present. The donor tested CMV seropositive, placing the donor among the approximately 290 seropositive members of the cohort. Every donor gave a peripheral blood sample, and the peripheral blood mononuclear cells from that sample were used for TCR beta sequencing. Genomic DNA extraction from the blood cell samples was performed with the Qiagen DNeasy Blood Extraction Kit.

The data derive from a study of cytomegalovirus exposure and HLA in healthy donors (dated by TCRdb to the late 2010s). In terms of the full investigation: An earlier analysis of 587 of the donors reported roughly 300 Gb of sequence data and 100 million to 130 million unique TCR beta sequences from about 179 million T cells. An early release that covered roughly 600 HLA-typed donors contained about 300 gigabases of sequencing data and 80 million or so unique TCR sequences. Among the roughly 380 genotyped donors, approximately 82% belonged to the genetic ancestry cluster associated with self-reported Caucasian donors. The study aimed to test whether signatures of past pathogen exposure could be identified by cataloging public T cell receptors. Using immunosequencing, the study profiled T cell repertoires from 500 to 800 subjects and related those repertoires to cytomegalovirus serostatus. Along with the roughly 670-subject first cohort, a separate validation cohort of over 90 different subjects was used. High-throughput TCR immunosequencing, statistical association of individual TCRs with disease status, and machine learning were combined to predict cytomegalovirus infection status. To study patterns of TCR occurrence, a later analysis re-analyzed previously published TCR beta repertoires from 666 donors and added high-resolution HLA genotyping. In the later analysis, no new phenotypic data were used to find candidate immune exposures; instead, reliance was placed on TCR beta sequences and their occurrence across donors. An earlier analysis of 587 of the donors applied high-throughput TCR beta sequencing to assess whether each TCR beta V gene segment acted as functional or pseudogenic. Donor age, sex, ethnicity and CMV serostatus were compiled alongside the repertoire data. A later genetic analysis used genome-wide SNP genotypes for about 60% of the roughly 670 donors, treating that subset as a discovery cohort. Every repertoire in the discovery cohort had been generated on one and the same sequencing platform. HLA typing included class I and class II loci at four-digit resolution. Typing coverage differed by locus: A, B, C, DRB1 and DQB1 were typed in about 620-630 donors, DQA1 in 500 to 550, DPA1 in 600 to 610, and DPB1 in 400 to 490. Because of strong linkage in the cohort, roughly five DR-DQ haplotypes were treated as single units for association and clustering. Among 300 to 500 genotyped donors of the cohort, an average of roughly 230,000 unique TCR beta nucleotide sequences was sequenced per donor, of which roughly 17% were non-productive. General study outcomes and caveats: Three of the identified cytomegalovirus-associated TCR beta chains were confirmed in vitro to be specific for cytomegalovirus antigens. The classifier was reported to diagnose cytomegalovirus status with high specificity and sensitivity in both the original cohort and the validation cohort. HLA typing was unavailable for some donors at each locus, so association tests used only the typed subset. The authors suggested that the approach could potentially be extended to other disease states and immunological phenotypes. Sequencing depth was assumed to be roughly uniform across donors in the presence/absence analyses, though that assumption may not hold. Across donors, most TCR sequences were observed very rarely, whereas some public TCRs were present in many individuals. According to a later analysis, parvovirus B19, influenza, CMV and Epstein-Barr virus appeared linked to several top co-occurrence clusters. A further reported finding was that TCR beta sequences accurately predicted the HLA-A and HLA-B alleles for most subjects in the first cohort. Assigning TCR associations to individual alleles was difficult when HLA alleles, especially DR and DQ, strongly co-occurred. The only immune exposure information available for the cohort was CMV serostatus. Because counts were too low, some 17 rarely observed V segments, including chromosome 9 orphons, were left out of the earlier analysis of 587 of the donors. The study listed over 150 TCR beta chains as associated with cytomegalovirus. In this cohort, only TCR beta chains were sequenced, and detectable features were limited by the absence of alpha or paired-chain data. In a later analysis, 16,951 TCR beta sequences were associated with specific HLA alleles at a false discovery rate of 0.05. Compared with equally common non-associated chains, HLA-associated TCR beta chains in a later analysis were more clonally expanded and had lower generation probabilities. In an earlier analysis of about 600 of the donors, most TCR beta V segments appeared in productive rearrangements about 87% or about 30% of the time, broadly matching IMGT annotations. A later analysis found that TCR association rates varied across HLA loci, with DRB1 alleles showing the most associated TCRs and HLA-C alleles the fewest. In a later analysis, most CMV-associated TCR beta chains were found to appear HLA-restricted, with HLA associations seemingly driven largely by CMV exposure. Compared with the roughly 700-donor mean, donors in an Asian-associated ancestry cluster had fewer N-insertions in productive TCRs, according to a later genetic analysis. A cluster of highly shared sequence variants was judged likely to represent a technical artifact of the sequencing pipeline. Some IMGT-functional V segments, including TRBV6-2 and TRBV6-3, could not be distinguished by the 87-base-pair reads and were therefore excluded. Linkage disequilibrium might explain the correlated functional status among segregating V segments, but an unknown experimental factor could not be excluded. An association between a missense DCLRE1C variant and V-gene and J-gene trimming of TCR beta chains was found in a later genetic analysis and replicated in an independent cohort.

The library was generated by the immunoSEQ multiplex PCR assay. For the multiplex PCR, a mixture combining 60 forward primers for TCR Vbeta segments and 13 reverse primers for TCR Jbeta segments was used. The CDR3 region of rearranged TCR beta genes was amplified from genomic DNA with a multiplex PCR assay. On the Illumina HiSeq System, the amplified TCR beta libraries were sequenced as 87-base-pair reads. On the authors' methods: Across the roughly 640 repertoires, a later analysis counted around 80 million unique TCR beta chains, some 11 million of which were shared by at least two donors. A nearest-neighbor algorithm error-corrected the raw reads and collapsed the reads into unique sequences, merging closely related sequences to remove PCR and sequencing errors. Alignment of CDR3 sequences to IMGT reference sequences was used to assign V, D and J gene segments. For a sequence to be retained, a match of at least six nucleotides to both a V gene segment and a J gene segment was required. Rearrangements were called productive when the CDR3 lacked stop codons and stayed in frame with V and J; all others were non-productive. CDR3 was defined by IMGT convention, running from the second conserved V-encoded cysteine to the conserved J-encoded phenylalanine. The earlier analysis of about 590 of the donors excluded sequences that lacked an unambiguous match to a single V gene segment. An earlier analysis of 587 of the donors classified V segments as functional when productive rearrangements were above 56.7% and as segregating when the standard deviation between donors was above 5%. A statistical classification framework was built for diagnosing cytomegalovirus status from the catalog of TCR beta chain sequences. In a later analysis, TCR nucleotide sequences were compared against IMGT/GENE-DB human TR gene sequences so that V and J genes could be assigned. Using the TCRdist pipeline, a later analysis assigned CDR3 sequences along with most-parsimonious VDJ recombination scenarios. In a later analysis, every TCR beta chain was defined by the combination of its CDR3 amino acid sequence and its V-gene family, and reads without a unique V-gene family were dropped. In a later analysis, nearly 600 highly shared, low-generation-probability nucleotide sequences were removed to address suspected cross-contamination and a sequencing artifact. A later analysis calculated a clonal expansion index for each public chain from normalized within-repertoire ranks of inferred template counts. In a later analysis, generation probabilities were computed with a VDJ recombination model fitted to out-of-frame rearrangements, and the resulting probabilities were checked against IGoR. Hypergeometric tests were used in a later analysis to score TCR-TCR, TCR-HLA and TCR-CMV co-occurrence, with a repertoire-size bias correction applied to the TCR pairs. In a later analysis, false discovery rates were estimated by permuting HLA or CMV assignments 20 times. In a later analysis, co-occurring TCRs were grouped using DBSCAN, and TCRdist sequence similarity was added for clustering within HLA-allele-positive subsets. For co-occurrence clustering, repertoires with fewer than 30,000 or more than 120,000 public chains were excluded, along with a handful of repertoires with anomalous nucleotide sharing. As stored in TCRdb, this immuneACCESS dataset retains in-frame rearrangements with V and J assigned. A fraction of the clones does not appear; measured against another copy, unresolved V genes explain less than half of the discrepancy, and the remainder lacks a known reason. The V and J calls and clone size are taken from that table; D and trimming were inferred from the DNA. Present in this sample are 200,000 to 250,000 clones, around 80% of which were seen just once. The ten largest clonotypes hold about 8% of the sample.

Sequenced sample: PBMCs. Rearrangement joined TRBV4-1 to TRBJ1-1; the central 10 bases match TRBD1. The receptor comes from a woman aged 55-75 years in good health and CMV-seropositive. Here is the DNA: TGCGCCAGCAGCCATCGACAGGGGGCGTTGAACACTGAAGCTTTCTTT. The translation is CASSHRQGALNTEAFF.